This entry lists 27 T cell receptor beta chains sequenced from one sample in a study of T cells in women clearing cervical HPV infection. The protocol was immunoSEQ multiplex PCR, while the TCRdb copy is restricted to in-frame clones and leaves out a portion. Here the sample table reports 25,000 to 35,000 clones. Sequencing input: blood buffy coat. The receptors stem from a woman aged 18 to 69 with a cervical HPV16 infection that either progressed to CIN3+ or cleared (not recorded which).

As regards this clone: Read data end 3 residues before the CDR3 end; the end is taken from the germline J gene. This chain uses TRBV20-1 with TRBJ2-3; D possibly corresponds to TRBD1 (7 bases). The CDR3 is made up of 14 amino acids. Germline CDR1 DFQATT, CDR2 SNEGSKA (reference sequence). The CDR3 is CSARSGGGSETQYF. CDR3 bases read: TGCAGTGCTAGATCAGGAGGGGGCTCGGAGACG.

As regards this clone: The observed sequence ends 3 residues before the CDR3 terminus, with the missing tail filled in from the germline J gene. The chain couples TRBV10-2 to TRBJ1-2, with a tentative D call TRBD1 (6 bases). Germline-derived CDR1 and CDR2 are WSHSY and SAAADI. V lost 6 bases and J 3 bases, leaving 8 bases between the germline ends. The CDR3 contains 12 residues. The CDR3 sequence is CASRDSDYGYTF. Incomplete CDR3 DNA: TGCGCCAGCAGGGACAGCGACTATGGC.

On this clone: The read terminates 3 residues before the CDR3 end, so the remaining end is supplied by the germline J gene. The J gene is TRBJ1-4, the V gene TRBV10-3; weak D call: TRBD1 (5 bases). Germline V gene sequence: CDR1 ENHRY, CDR2 SYGVKD. This CDR3 region has 16 residues. The V end was cut by 6 bases, the J end by 5 bases, with 19 bases between. CDR3: CAIRGNRDSGNEKLFF. The part of the CDR3 DNA that was read is TGTGCCATCAGGGGGAACCGGGACTCAGGAAATGAAAAA.

Notes on this clone: The sequenced fragment ends 3 residues before the CDR3 boundary, so the rest is inferred from the germline J gene. This chain connects TRBV2 to TRBJ2-3, with D tentatively TRBD1 (6 bases). Germline CDR1 and CDR2: SNHLY and FYNNEI. The CDR3 has 12 residues. The CDR3 DNA, read in part, is TGTGCCAGCAGGAACAGGGCGGAGACG. The encoded protein is CASRNRAET. The CDR3 reads in full as CASRNRAETQYF.

Of note for this clone: With the read ending 3 residues before the CDR3 end, the germline J gene is used to fill in that end. The V call is TRBV7-2, the J call TRBJ1-2, with a weak D call TRBD1 (6 bases). Germline V gives CDR1 SGHTA, CDR2 FQGNSA. This CDR3 is 13 amino acids long. The CDR3 is CASSYLQGVGYTF. CDR3 DNA, as far as it was read: TGTGCCAGCAGCTACCTACAGGGCGTGGGC.

As regards this clone: With the read ending 3 residues before the CDR3 end, the germline J gene is used to fill in that end. The chain carries TRBV30 and TRBJ2-3; TRBD2 agrees at 7 bases. This CDR3 comprises 19 residues. Germline CDR1 is GTSNPN and CDR2 is SVGIG (reference sequence). CDR3 amino acids: CAWSVTFSSGGGFQETQYF. CDR3 DNA, as far as it was read: TGTGCCTGGAGTGTGACTTTTAGTTCGGGCGGGGGTTTCCAAGAGACG.

Details on this clone: The CDR3 end falls 3 residues outside the read, so it is completed with the germline J gene. The gene calls are TRBV7-7 and TRBJ2-5, with 7 nucleotides matching TRBD2. CDR3 length: 14 residues. The V gene end was trimmed by 8 bases and the J gene end by 2 bases; junction bases not matched to a gene: 8. Germline V gene sequence: CDR1 SSHAT, CDR2 FNYEAQ (reference sequence). CDR3 protein: CASSESGTQETQYF. The sequenced part of the CDR3 DNA is TGTGCCAGCTCCGAGAGCGGGACTCAAGAGACC. Filled out from reference TRBV7-7 and TRBJ2-5, the complete variable domain reads GAGVSQSPRYKVTKRGQDVTLRCDPISSHATLYWYQQALGQGPEFLTYFNYEAQPDKSGLPSDRFSAERPEGSISTLTIQRTEQRDSAMYRCASSESGTQETQYFGPGTRLLVL.

Comments on this clone: From the germline J gene comes the end of the CDR3, since the read stops 3 residues before it. V and J are TRBV5-1 and TRBJ2-3, with D possibly matching TRBD1 (5 bases). This CDR3 is built from 15 residues. From germline, CDR1 is SGHRS and CDR2 YFSETQ. V gave up 4 bases and J gave up 2 bases, with 14 bases separating them. The CDR3 bases that were read are TGCGCCAGCAGCCACTACGACAGATCCACAGATACG. This encodes CASSHYDRSTDT. The whole CDR3 protein reads CASSHYDRSTDTQYF.

Worth noting for this clone: The sequence runs out 3 residues before the end of the CDR3; the remainder is reconstructed from the germline J gene. V is TRBV7-2 and J is TRBJ1-2, with a possible D match to TRBD1 (5 bases). Germline V lookup: CDR1 SGHTA, CDR2 FQGNSA. The CDR3 has 15 residues. The covered CDR3 bases are TGTGCCAGCAGCTGGTCTGCTAGCGGGGACTACGAC. This gives the protein CASSWSASGDYD. The entire CDR3 sequence reads CASSWSASGDYDYTF.

Of note for this clone: The read ends 3 residues before the CDR3 terminus; that terminus is restored from the germline J gene. This sequence joins TRBV18 and TRBJ2-5; the D gene is possibly TRBD2 (6 bases). This CDR3 has 13 residues. Germline V gene data show CDR1 as KGHSH and CDR2 as LQKENI. Trimming shortened V by 3 bases and J by 3 bases, and 8 bases separated the two germline ends. The CDR3 sequence is CASSPGLEETQYF. CDR3 DNA, as far as it was read: TGTGCCAGCTCACCGGGACTTGAAGAGACC.

As concerns this clone: The read finishes 3 residues shy of the CDR3 end, and the germline J gene is used to complete it. V is TRBV30 and J is TRBJ2-5; TRBD1 or TRBD2 may be the D gene (5 bases each). Germline assignment: CDR1 GTSNPN and CDR2 SVGIG (reference sequence). Trimming shortened V by 3 bases and J by 2 bases, and 13 bases separated the two germline ends. This CDR3 comprises 14 residues. CDR3 DNA, as far as it was read: TGTGCCTGGAGAAGGAGGACACTACAAGAGACC. Its translation: CAWRRRTLQET. The complete CDR3 protein is CAWRRRTLQETQYF. Complete variable domain (other parts from reference TRBV30 and TRBJ2-5): SQTIHQWPATLVQPVGSPLSLECTVEGTSNPNLYWYRQAAGRGLQLLFYSVGIGQISSEVPQNLSASRPQDRQFILSSKKLLLSDSGFYLCAWRRRTLQETQYFGPGTRLLVL.

On this clone: Germline and junction disagree at one end, which may indicate a read error. The read falls 3 residues short of the CDR3 end, and the missing part is taken from the germline J gene. The rearrangement uses TRBV4-2 and TRBJ2-2; TRBD1 matches 9 bases. Germline V gives CDR1 LGHNA, CDR2 YNFKEQ. CDR3 length: 16 amino acids. The CDR3 region is CASSQGTGTNTGELFF. The sequenced part of the CDR3 DNA is TGCGCCAGCAGCCAAGGGACAGGGACGAACACCGGGGAG.

CDR3 loop: CASSSTGWPTTDTQYF. The sequenced part of the CDR3 DNA is TGTGCCAGCAGTTCCACAGGGTGGCCGACCACAGATACG. V is TRBV6-2 or TRBV6-3 and J is TRBJ2-3, with D possibly TRBD1 on 6 matching bases. Sequencing ends 3 residues short of the CDR3 end; the germline J gene provides the rest. Germline CDR1 MNHEY, CDR2 SVGEGT. The CDR3 covers 16 residues. Trimming shortened V by 4 bases and J by 2 bases, and 16 bases separated the two germline ends.

With respect to this clone: Read coverage stops 3 residues before the CDR3 terminus; the germline J gene supplies the remainder. The rearrangement joins TRBV7-2 to TRBJ2-7; the match to TRBD2 covers 10 bases. V lost 6 bases and J lost 2; bases outside the gene matches: 7. The length of the CDR3 is 15 residues. Germline V gene sequence: CDR1 SGHTA, CDR2 FQGNSA. CDR3 DNA (partial): TGTGCCAGCAGTCCATTAGCGGGAGGACCCTACGAG. Translated: CASSPLAGGPYE. In full, the CDR3 reads CASSPLAGGPYEQYF.

Here the CDR3 reads CASSHPDGGDTQYF. The part of the CDR3 DNA that was read is TGTGCCAGCAGCCACCCGGATGGGGGGGATACG. The chain employs TRBV5-4 and TRBJ2-3; D is perhaps TRBD2 (6 bases). The CDR3 end falls 3 residues outside the read, so it is completed with the germline J gene. The V and J ends lost 4 bases and 6 bases respectively, with 15 bases between them. The CDR3 runs 14 residues. Germline-derived CDR1 and CDR2 are SGHNT and YYREEE (reference sequence).

Details on this clone: A junction boundary mismatches the germline segment, possibly from a read error. The CDR3 goes on 3 residues after the read ends, and that part is filled in from the germline J gene. The sample holds other DNA sequences that translate to the same CDR3. The chain combines TRBV5-6 with TRBJ1-3; D perhaps matches TRBD1 (6 bases). CDR3 length equals 11 residues. The germline gives CDR1 SGHDT, CDR2 YYEEEE. CDR3 protein: CASSWRDTIYF. The sequenced part of the CDR3 DNA is TGTGCCAGCAGCTGGCGGGACACT. Supplemented by reference TRBV5-6 and TRBJ1-3, the full variable domain reads DAGVTQSPTHLIKTRGQQVTLRCSPKSGHDTVSWYQQALGQGPQFIFQYYEEEERQRGNFPDRFSGHQFPNYSSELNVNALLLGDSALYLCASSWRDTIYFGEGSWLTVV.

Of note for this clone: The read halts 3 residues ahead of the CDR3 end, with the missing end drawn from the germline J gene. The chain links TRBV5-1 to TRBJ2-3, with TRBD2 identical over 8 bases. The CDR3 consists of 15 residues. With 0 bases clipped from V and 3 bases from J, the junction kept 3 bases outside the gene matches. Germline values: CDR1 SGHRS, CDR2 YFSETQ. CDR3 bases read: TGCGCCAGCAGCTTGGGGCTAGCGGGTACAGATACG. It translates to CASSLGLAGTDT. Given in full, the CDR3 is CASSLGLAGTDTQYF.

A note on this clone: From the germline J gene comes the end of the CDR3, since the read stops 3 residues before it. The chain carries TRBV10-3 and TRBJ1-6, with D uncertain. This CDR3 comprises 14 residues. Trimming took off 7 bases at V and 5 bases at J, with 12 bases between the two ends. From germline, CDR1 is ENHRY and CDR2 SYGVKD. The CDR3 protein is CAITAGIDNSPLHF. Incomplete CDR3 DNA: TGTGCCATCACCGCGGGAATTGATAATTCACCC.

The DNA read from the CDR3 is TGTGCCAGCAGCTTAGATGTAGGCGGGGGGGACTACGAC. Amino acids: CASSLDVGGGDYD. The whole CDR3 protein reads CASSLDVGGGDYDYTF. The chain employs TRBV7-6 and TRBJ1-2; D may be TRBD1 (5 bases). The sequenced fragment ends 3 residues before the CDR3 boundary, so the rest is inferred from the germline J gene. The CDR3 runs to 16 residues. The germline CDR1 and CDR2 sequences are SGHVS and FNYEAQ.

As regards this clone: The read stops 3 residues short of the end of the CDR3; the missing end is completed from the germline J gene. J is TRBJ2-5 and V is TRBV30, with 7 bases aligning to TRBD2. Per the germline V gene, CDR1 is GTSNPN and CDR2 is SVGIG (reference sequence). The trim removed 0 bases at V and 1 base at J, leaving 17 bases unmatched. This CDR3 comprises 19 residues. This CDR3 is CAWSVTFSSGGGFQETQYF. The CDR3 DNA, read in part, is TGTGCCTGGAGTGTGACTTTTAGTTCGGGCGGGGGTTTCCAAGAGACC.

In the case of this clone: The CDR3 goes on 3 residues after the read ends, and that part is filled in from the germline J gene. The chain employs TRBV7-6 and TRBJ2-1; the match to TRBD2 covers 8 bases. Germline loops: CDR1 SGHVS, CDR2 FNYEAQ. The CDR3 is 14 amino acids. J gave up 5 bases and V 8 bases, and 8 bases lay outside the gene matches. The chain's CDR3 is CASLDGGGNNEQFF. The CDR3 DNA, read in part, is TGTGCCAGCCTTGACGGGGGGGGAAACAATGAG. Filled out from reference TRBV7-6 and TRBJ2-1, the complete variable domain reads GAGVSQSPRYKVTKRGQDVALRCDPISGHVSLYWYRQALGQGPEFLTYFNYEAQQDKSGLPNDRFSAERPEGSISTLTIQRTEQRDSAMYRCASLDGGGNNEQFFGPGTRLTVL.

Note on this clone: The read stops 3 residues short of the end of the CDR3; the missing end is completed from the germline J gene. The J gene is TRBJ2-7, the V gene TRBV19, with unresolved D. Germline V gene data show CDR1 as LNHDA and CDR2 as SQIVND (reference sequence). V was cut by 1 base and J by 4 bases, with 8 bases left in between. This CDR3 spans 13 amino acids. CDR3 loop: CASSIGHSYEQYF. The sequenced part of the CDR3 DNA is TGTGCCAGTAGTATAGGCCACAGTTACGAG.

CDR3 in amino acids: CSARGRDYYNEQFF. The CDR3 DNA, read in part, is TGCAGTGCTAGGGGTCGGGACTACTACAATGAG. The chain joins TRBV20-1 to TRBJ2-1, with TRBD2 matching over 7 bases. The CDR3 end lies 3 residues beyond the end of the read and is filled in from the germline J gene. V lost 3 bases to trimming and J lost 3 bases; unmatched junction nucleotides: 5. There are 14 residues in the CDR3. Germline V lookup: CDR1 DFQATT, CDR2 SNEGSKA (reference sequence).

Note on this clone: Read coverage stops 3 residues before the CDR3 terminus; the germline J gene supplies the remainder. This chain links TRBV29-1 with TRBJ2-2; D ambiguous. The CDR3 length is 13 residues. From germline, CDR1 is SQVTM and CDR2 ANQGSEA. Incomplete CDR3 DNA: TGCAGCGTCGGTGAAGGGCTCAATTCACCG. It codes for CSVGEGLNSP. The entire CDR3 protein reads CSVGEGLNSPLFF.

On this clone itself: The read gets to within 3 residues of the CDR3 end, and the germline J gene fills in the rest. The rearrangement uses TRBV7-3 and TRBJ2-3; 8 bases line up with TRBD1. The trim removed 7 bases at V and 3 bases at J, leaving 6 bases unmatched. Germline V gene lookup returns CDR1 SGHTA and CDR2 FQGTGA. The CDR3 runs to 14 residues. The DNA read from the CDR3 is TGTGCCAGCATGACGCAGGGGGCAACAGATACG. Amino acids: CASMTQGATDT. Given in full, the CDR3 is CASMTQGATDTQYF.

Comments on this clone: The CDR3 is cut off 3 residues early in the read; its end comes from the germline J gene. The V call is TRBV20-1, the J call TRBJ2-7; TRBD2 matches 11 bases. The germline V gene has CDR1 DFQATT and CDR2 SNEGSKA (reference sequence). The CDR3 extends over 14 amino acids. V gave up 4 bases and J gave up 5 bases; unmatched junction bases: 7. The CDR3 sequence: CSATPSGRHNEQYF. Partial CDR3 DNA: TGCAGTGCTACCCCTAGCGGGAGGCACAACGAG.

As for this clone: The CDR3 end falls 3 residues outside the read, so it is completed with the germline J gene. The chain carries TRBV5-5 and TRBJ1-2, with D perhaps TRBD1 (6 bases). In germline, CDR1 is SGHKS, CDR2 YYEKEE (reference sequence). This CDR3 contains 15 residues. The CDR3 bases that were read are TGTGCCAGCAGTTCAGACAGGTTAAGCTCCTACGAC. Protein product: CASSSDRLSSYD. The full CDR3 is CASSSDRLSSYDYTF.